The sequence of this TCR beta chain was determined in a study of blood T cell repertoires in COVID-19. This CDR3 comprises 16 residues. Trimming took 6 bases from V and 4 from J, leaving 19 bases between them. Germline V gene sequence: CDR1 SGHTA, CDR2 FQGNSA. Repertoires were generated with immunoSEQ multiplex PCR, while TCRdb's copy carries only in-frame clones and drops some. The sample holds about 160,000 clones, 85% to 95% seen once. The clonotype was recovered from a woman in her forties or fifties with acute or convalescent COVID-19. The gene calls are TRBV7-2 and TRBJ2-1; D might be TRBD2 (6 bases). The sequencing sample was made of peripheral blood. CDR3 loop: CASSPNSGSSYNEQFF. DNA of the CDR3: TGTGCCAGCAGTCCAAATAGCGGTTCCTCATACAATGAGCAGTTCTTC.